These 31 T cell receptor beta chains came from one sample sequenced in a study of cytomegalovirus exposure and HLA in healthy donors. TCRdb keeps only in-frame clones here, not all; method: immunoSEQ multiplex PCR. The table records roughly 150,000 clones, 85% of them present only once. The sequencing input was PBMCs. Receptors originate from a man under 40 in good health and CMV-seropositive.

The chain recombines TRBV7-9 with TRBJ2-1; TRBD2 matches at 12 bases. J lost 8 bases, V lost 3 bases, and 2 bases had no gene match. Germline V lookup: CDR1 SEHNR, CDR2 FQNEAQ (reference sequence). This CDR3 spans 14 amino acids. CDR3 loop: CASSLTSGGDEQFF. The CDR3 DNA reads TGTGCCAGCAGCTTGACTAGCGGGGGCGATGAGCAGTTCTTC.

The chain joins TRBV30 to TRBJ1-1; D is possibly TRBD1 (6 bases). This CDR3 is built from 15 residues. Germline V gene lookup returns CDR1 GTSNPN and CDR2 SVGIG (reference sequence). Trimming took off 2 bases at V and 5 bases at J, with 18 bases between the two ends. CDR3 in amino acids: CAWSRDRRPKTEAFF. The DNA for the CDR3 is TGTGCCTGGAGTCGCGACAGGCGGCCTAAGACTGAAGCTTTCTTT.

The chain uses TRBV4-1 and TRBJ2-1; no firm D call. The CDR3 is 15 amino acids. From germline, CDR1 is MGHRA and CDR2 YSYEKL. Trimming pared 2 bases from V and 4 bases from J, leaving 12 bases between. The CDR3 DNA sequence: TGCGCCAGCAGCCAAAACATTGGGCCATACAATGAGCAGTTCTTC. It specifies CASSQNIGPYNEQFF.

This rearrangement joins TRBV2 to TRBJ1-2, with 8 bases fitting TRBD1. Germline V CDR1 and CDR2: SNHLY, FYNNEI. With 6 bases clipped from V and 1 base from J, the junction kept 4 bases outside the gene matches. The CDR3 is 14 amino acids. CDR3 nucleotide sequence: TGTGCCAGCAGCCCGGACAGGGATAACTATGGCTACACCTTC. Amino acids: CASSPDRDNYGYTF.

This chain joins TRBV4-3 and TRBJ2-5, with D perhaps matching TRBD2 (5 bases). Germline-derived CDR1 and CDR2 are LGHNA and YSLEER. This CDR3 has 15 residues. With 0 bases removed from V and 4 bases from J, the gap between germline ends came to 12 bases. In DNA, the CDR3 is TGCGCCAGCAGCCAAGATCTCCCAGGAGGAGAGACCCAGTACTTC. The encoded protein is CASSQDLPGGETQYF.

This sequence joins TRBV7-8 and TRBJ1-5; 8 nucleotides match TRBD1. Trimming at V came to 2 bases and at J to 7 bases, leaving 10 bases not matched to a gene. The CDR3 loop spans 16 amino acids. Germline V CDR1 and CDR2: SGHVS, FQNEAQ. This CDR3 reads CASSLRGGTGRQPQHF. In DNA form, the CDR3 reads TGTGCCAGCAGCTTAAGGGGGGGGACAGGTCGGCAGCCCCAGCATTTT.

The chain is built from TRBV10-2 and TRBJ2-1; 9 bases line up with TRBD2. Germline values: CDR1 WSHSY, CDR2 SAAADI. V trimming: 4 bases; J trimming: 7 bases; junction bases outside the gene matches: 11. The CDR3 totals 16 residues. CDR3 sequence: CASSVRASGIGNEQFF. CDR3 nucleotides: TGCGCCAGCAGTGTTCGTGCTAGCGGGATAGGTAATGAGCAGTTCTTC.

The rearrangement joins TRBV4-1 to TRBJ2-7; 7 bases are shared with TRBD1. V trimming: 1 base; J trimming: 2 bases; junction bases outside the gene matches: 5. This CDR3 has 15 residues. Germline V gene data show CDR1 as MGHRA and CDR2 as YSYEKL. Here the CDR3 DNA reads TGCGCCAGCAGCCAAGCACAGGGGCTACCCTACGAGCAGTACTTC. It encodes CASSQAQGLPYEQYF.

The CDR3 nucleotides read TGTGCCAGTAGGGGGCGGGGGTATCAGGGCGATGAGCAGTTCTTC. Amino acids: CASRGRGYQGDEQFF. The chain recombines TRBV19 with TRBJ2-1, with 7 bases matching TRBD2. V lost 6 bases and J lost 8; bases outside the gene matches: 13. The CDR3 is made up of 15 amino acids. Germline V lookup: CDR1 LNHDA, CDR2 SQIVND (reference sequence).

In this sample, this clone turned up a few times. The rearrangement uses TRBV2 and TRBJ1-6, with 7 bases matching TRBD1. CDR1 is SNHLY, CDR2 FYNNEI, per germline. J lost 8 bases, V lost 6 bases, and 7 bases had no gene match. There are 14 residues in the CDR3. The CDR3 loop is CASRLGQAHSPLHF. The CDR3 nucleotides read TGTGCCAGCAGACTCGGACAGGCCCATTCACCCCTCCACTTT.

The CDR3: CAWISGGETQYF. CDR3 DNA sequence: TGTGCCTGGATTTCGGGGGGGGAGACCCAGTACTTC. This rearrangement joins TRBV30 to TRBJ2-5, with 8 bases lining up with TRBD2. Trimming cost V 4 bases and J 5 bases; bases outside gene matches: 3. The CDR3 has 12 amino acids. Germline CDR1 and CDR2: GTSNPN and SVGIG (reference sequence).

This clone appeared once. V gene TRBV2 combines with J gene TRBJ2-6, with D possibly matching TRBD2 (6 bases). The CDR3 loop spans 17 amino acids. Trimming removed 4 bases from V and 0 bases from J, with 13 bases in between. Germline V CDR1 and CDR2: SNHLY, FYNNEI. The CDR3 sequence: CASSVGGSSSGANVLTF. CDR3 sequence (DNA): TGTGCCAGCAGTGTTGGGGGGTCGAGCTCTGGGGCCAACGTCCTGACTTTC.

The chain combines TRBV5-1 with TRBJ2-3; 9 bases map to TRBD2. Trimming removed 4 bases from V and 0 bases from J; junction bases left unmatched: 12. CDR1 is SGHRS and CDR2 is YFSETQ in the germline V gene. This CDR3 contains 18 residues. As DNA, the CDR3 is TGCGCCAGCAGCCGGGAGCGGGGGGCCCTCTCGAGCACAGATACGCAGTATTTT. It specifies CASSRERGALSSTDTQYF.

As regards this clone: Other DNA sequences in the same sample also yield this CDR3. The chain is built from TRBV5-1 and TRBJ2-3; 12 bases map to TRBD2. V shed 1 base, J shed 5 bases, and the junction held 5 bases outside the gene matches. Germline CDR1 reads SGHRS; CDR2 reads YFSETQ. This CDR3 is 16 amino acids long. DNA of the CDR3: TGCGCCAGCAGCTTGCCTAGCGGGGGGGCAGGAGATACGCAGTATTTT. It encodes CASSLPSGGAGDTQYF.

The chain combines TRBV2 with TRBJ2-3; 7 nucleotides match TRBD1. V shed 1 base, J shed 5 bases, and the junction held 3 bases outside the gene matches. The CDR3 is 14 amino acids. CDR1 and CDR2 (germline): SNHLY, FYNNEI. This chain's CDR3 is CASSEGTGEDTQYF. In DNA, the CDR3 is TGTGCCAGCAGTGAAGGGACAGGCGAAGATACGCAGTATTTT.

The chain carries TRBV11-2 and TRBJ2-7; no definite D call. V gave up 4 bases and J gave up 4 bases, with 5 bases separating them. The CDR3 covers 11 residues. Germline CDR1 reads SGHAT; CDR2 reads FQNNGV. CDR3 amino acids: CASSSLYEQYF. As DNA, the CDR3 is TGTGCCAGCAGCTCACTGTACGAGCAGTACTTC.

The rearrangement uses TRBV4-2 and TRBJ2-1; 7 bases map to TRBD1. CDR1 is LGHNA and CDR2 is YNFKEQ in the germline V gene. CDR3 length: 19 residues. V dropped 0 bases and J dropped 2; count of bases not matched to a gene: 13. The CDR3 loop is CASSQDIVKGTEAYNEQFF. In DNA, the CDR3 is TGTGCCAGCAGCCAAGATATTGTAAAGGGGACAGAAGCCTACAATGAGCAGTTCTTC.

This clone was counted a few times. The rearrangement uses TRBV2 and TRBJ2-7, with 7 bases aligning to TRBD1. V lost 9 bases and J lost 6; bases outside the gene matches: 8. The CDR3 contains 12 residues. Germline CDR1 is SNHLY and CDR2 is FYNNEI. The CDR3 nucleotides are TGTGCCAGGAAATCGACAGGGCCCGAGCAGTACTTC. Amino acid sequence: CARKSTGPEQYF.

The chain uses TRBV7-8 and TRBJ2-3; possibly TRBD1 for D (6 bases). Trimming took 4 bases from V and 3 from J, leaving 17 bases between them. Per the germline V gene, CDR1 is SGHVS and CDR2 is FQNEAQ. The CDR3 length is 16 residues. CDR3 residues: CASSSREGVDTDTQYF. The CDR3 DNA reads as TGTGCCAGCAGCTCCCGAGAGGGGGTGGATACAGATACGCAGTATTTT.

The gene calls are TRBV11-2 and TRBJ1-4; D ambiguous. The CDR3 runs to 16 residues. CDR1 is SGHAT and CDR2 is FQNNGV in the germline V gene. The germline V and J ends were trimmed by 2 bases and 5 bases, with 15 bases remaining between them. For the CDR3, the DNA is TGTGCCAGCAGCTTATACCCTAAAGTCCACAATGAAAAACTGTTTTTT. Protein sequence: CASSLYPKVHNEKLFF. Supplemented by reference TRBV11-2 and TRBJ1-4, the full variable domain reads EAGVAQSPRYKIIEKRQSVAFWCNPISGHATLYWYQQILGQGPKLLIQFQNNGVVDDSQLPKDRFSAERLKGVDSTLKIQPAKLEDSAVYLCASSLYPKVHNEKLFFGSGTQLSVL.

This clone was seen once. The chain has TRBV9 and TRBJ2-1, with a possible D match to TRBD2 (6 bases). This CDR3 has 17 amino acids. Trimming shortened V by 3 bases and J by 2 bases, and 18 bases separated the two germline ends. The germline CDR1 and CDR2 sequences are SGDLS and YYNGEE. CDR3 sequence: CASSARGRGWPYNEQFF. Here the CDR3 DNA reads TGTGCCAGCAGCGCCCGCGGCCGGGGGTGGCCCTACAATGAGCAGTTCTTC.

The chain employs TRBV11-2 and TRBJ2-2; perhaps TRBD1 as D (5 bases). Trimming removed 3 bases at V and 1 base at J, with 6 bases between. The CDR3 sequence is 14 residues long. Germline lookup yields CDR1 SGHAT and CDR2 FQNNGV. Here the CDR3 reads CASSFDRNTGELFF. CDR3 nucleotide sequence: TGTGCCAGCAGCTTTGACAGGAACACCGGGGAGCTGTTTTTT.

V is TRBV9 and J is TRBJ1-6; D not resolved. The CDR3 is made up of 18 amino acids. Germline lookup yields CDR1 SGDLS and CDR2 YYNGEE. The ends were cut back, 3 bases at V and 5 bases at J, with 21 bases in the middle. CDR3 residues: CASSETPPTSGNNSPLHF. For the CDR3, the DNA is TGTGCCAGCAGCGAAACTCCCCCCACCTCGGGGAATAATTCACCCCTCCACTTT.

This rearrangement joins TRBV7-2 to TRBJ1-4, with D unclear. Trimming removed 3 bases at V and 6 bases at J, with 8 bases between. Germline V gene data show CDR1 as SGHTA and CDR2 as FQGNSA. The CDR3 sequence is 13 residues long. The CDR3: CASSLSGDEKLFF. CDR3 sequence (DNA): TGTGCCAGCAGCTTGTCCGGGGATGAAAAACTGTTTTTT.

This clone appeared once. CDR3 sequence (DNA): TGCAGCGTTGGCCAACAGGGTTACGCCAAAAACATTCAGTACTTC. Translating gives CSVGQQGYAKNIQYF. J is TRBJ2-4 and V is TRBV29-1, with D perhaps matching TRBD1 (6 bases). The germline V gene has CDR1 SQVTM and CDR2 ANQGSEA. V lost 4 bases to trimming and J lost 1 base, with 14 bases between them. The CDR3 has 15 amino acids. The complete variable domain, with remaining parts taken from reference TRBV29-1 and TRBJ2-4, reads SAVISQKPSRDICQRGTSLTIQCQVDSQVTMMFWYRQQPGQSLTLIATANQGSEATYESGFVIDKFPISRPNLTFSTLTVSNMSPEDSSIYLCSVGQQGYAKNIQYFGAGTRLSVL.

The chain carries TRBV29-1 and TRBJ1-1; 7 bases agree with TRBD1. CDR1 SQVTM and CDR2 ANQGSEA come from the germline V gene. This CDR3 is 14 amino acids long. After removal of 5 bases from V and 11 bases from J, the junction contained 17 bases not matched to a gene. CDR3 protein: CSVYRRDSRFEAFF. CDR3 DNA sequence: TGCAGCGTTTATCGCCGGGACAGTCGATTCGAGGCTTTCTTT.

V usage is TRBV10-3 and J usage is TRBJ1-1, with D perhaps matching TRBD1 (5 bases). Germline CDR1 ENHRY, CDR2 SYGVKD. CDR3 length: 15 residues. The V end lost 2 bases, the J end lost 5 bases, and 15 bases lay between the germline ends. DNA of the CDR3: TGTGCCATCAGTGAGAGTGGGGGGGTCCGGACTGAAGCTTTCTTT. It is translated as CAISESGGVRTEAFF.

This chain uses TRBV4-3 with TRBJ1-2, with D unclear. Trimming took 0 bases from V and 2 from J, leaving 13 bases between them. This CDR3 has 16 amino acids. Looked up from germline, CDR1 is LGHNA and CDR2 is YSLEER. The CDR3 sequence is CASSQERLGLNYGYTF. CDR3 DNA sequence: TGCGCCAGCAGCCAAGAAAGGCTGGGCCTCAACTATGGCTACACCTTC.

The chain has TRBV11-3 and TRBJ2-2, with 10 nucleotides matching TRBD1. This CDR3 contains 17 residues. V dropped 5 bases and J dropped 2; count of bases not matched to a gene: 8. The germline V gene encodes CDR1 SGHNT and CDR2 YENEEA. CDR3 bases: TGTGCCAGCAGCCTCCGAAGGACAGGGGGAAACACCGGGGAGCTGTTTTTT. Its protein is CASSLRRTGGNTGELFF.

The sample holds one count of this clone. The rearrangement links TRBV9 to TRBJ2-3, with D possibly TRBD2 on 6 matching bases. CDR1 is SGDLS and CDR2 is YYNGEE in the germline V gene. The CDR3 consists of 15 residues. V lost 0 bases and J lost 0, with 8 bases in between. The CDR3 sequence is CASSVDLASTDTQYF. The CDR3 coding sequence is TGTGCCAGCAGCGTAGACCTAGCGAGCACAGATACGCAGTATTTT. Combining the CDR3 with reference TRBV9 and TRBJ2-3 gives the whole variable domain DSGVTQTPKHLITATGQRVTLRCSPRSGDLSVYWYQQSLDQGLQFLIQYYNGEERAKGNILERFSAQQFPDLHSELNLSSLELGDSALYFCASSVDLASTDTQYFGPGTRLTVL.

This rearrangement joins TRBV18 to TRBJ2-5, with TRBD2 identical over 10 bases. V was clipped by 3 bases and J by 4 bases; unmatched bases: 11. There are 17 residues in the CDR3. CDR1 KGHSH and CDR2 LQKENI come from the germline V gene. CDR3 nucleotides: TGTGCCAGCTCACCCTTTATGGCTAGCGGGGGTTCAGAGACCCAGTACTTC. Its translation: CASSPFMASGGSETQYF.